The TCR beta chain described here comes from a study of blood T cell repertoires in COVID-19. About the research overall: The United States, Italy and Spain supplied acute and convalescent COVID-19 samples.

The CDR3 runs to 13 residues. Trimming cost V 4 bases and J 7 bases, with 10 bases left between them. Germline V CDR1 and CDR2: SGHDN, FVKESK. Original processing notes: Using reference gene primer amplification, nucleated cell counts were estimated. TCRdb's copy holds only in-frame clones and misses some; the assay was immunoSEQ multiplex PCR. V and J calls plus clone size are reproduced from that table; the DNA served to infer D and trimming. This table holds just under 150,000 clones, 70% to 90% found once. The chain employs TRBV14 and TRBJ2-2; the D gene is possibly TRBD2 (5 bases). Sequenced: peripheral blood. This clonotype originated in a human donor with acute or convalescent COVID-19. The donor label of this sample is uncertain. This chain's CDR3 is CASSRSEVGELFF. The CDR3 region has the DNA TGTGCCAGCAGCCGTTCGGAGGTCGGGGAGCTGTTTTTT.